Following are 23 T cell receptor beta chains from one sample sequenced in a study of T-cell memory formation after mild COVID-19. TCRdb ran MiXCR on the 5' RACE reads and lists one entry per CDR3 protein. The repertoire holds 410,000 or so distinct CDR3 sequences, with 20% to 30% as singletons. The sample was PBMCs or a T cell subset sorted from them (not recorded which). The source is an adult woman who had mild COVID-19 (a few samples of this study predate the infection). Cell type and time point are not known.

The CDR3 DNA follows: TGCGCCAGCAGCCCGGACAGCAGTTACCCGAACACTGAAGCTTTCTTT. Protein product: CASSPDSSYPNTEAFF. The chain joins TRBV5-1 to TRBJ1-1; perhaps TRBD1 as D (6 bases). The germline gives CDR1 SGHRS, CDR2 YFSETQ. The CDR3 is 16 residues long. The V end lost 4 bases, the J end lost 1 base, and 17 bases lay between the germline ends.

This clonotype came up a few times. V gene TRBV6-5 combines with J gene TRBJ2-1, with TRBD2 matching over 8 bases. J lost 8 bases, V lost 4 bases, and 28 bases had no gene match. This CDR3 has 21 residues. The germline V gene encodes CDR1 MNHEY and CDR2 SVGAGI. The CDR3: CASSFNLPPGSQAGAIHEQFF. The CDR3 DNA reads TGTGCCAGCAGTTTCAACCTACCCCCGGGGAGCCAAGCGGGAGCCATCCATGAGCAGTTCTTC.

The chain combines TRBV20-1 with TRBJ1-5; D is unclear. The CDR3 length is 18 residues. Trimming took 3 bases from V and 2 from J, leaving 23 bases between them. Germline V gene data show CDR1 as DFQATT and CDR2 as SNEGSKA (reference sequence). CDR3 nucleotide sequence: TGCAGTGCTAGTGCCCGCCTACTCACAAACTGGCGCAATCAGCCCCAGCATTTT. Translating it yields CSASARLLTNWRNQPQHF.

A few counts support this clonotype. V and J are TRBV4-2 and TRBJ2-2, with 11 bases matching TRBD1. The V segment lost 5 bases and the J segment 8 bases; nucleotides outside the gene matches: 13. The CDR3 extends over 17 amino acids. CDR1 LGHNA and CDR2 YNFKEQ come from the germline V gene. The CDR3 DNA sequence: TGTGCCAGCAGCACTAATCCCCGGACAGGGGGCCTAGGGGAGCTGTTTTTT. Amino acids: CASSTNPRTGGLGELFF.

This clonotype was observed once. This chain joins TRBV11-2 and TRBJ2-3, with D perhaps TRBD1 or TRBD2 (5 bases each). CDR1 is SGHAT and CDR2 is FQNNGV in the germline V gene. CDR3 length: 15 residues. V was shortened by 6 bases and J by 2 bases, with 15 bases between the two germline ends. The CDR3 loop is CASRSEGSHTDTQYF. The CDR3 DNA follows: TGTGCCAGCAGATCAGAGGGGTCCCACACAGATACGCAGTATTTT. The full variable domain, with the rest looked up from reference TRBV11-2 and TRBJ2-3, is EAGVAQSPRYKIIEKRQSVAFWCNPISGHATLYWYQQILGQGPKLLIQFQNNGVVDDSQLPKDRFSAERLKGVDSTLKIQPAKLEDSAVYLCASRSEGSHTDTQYFGPGTRLTVL.

DNA for the CDR3: TGTGCCACCAGCCCAAGTTGGGACAGGGGGTCTGGGGCCAACGTCCTGACTTTC. Translation gives CATSPSWDRGSGANVLTF. This rearrangement joins TRBV24-1 to TRBJ2-6, with 11 nucleotides matching TRBD1. Germline CDR1 reads KGHDR; CDR2 reads SFDVKD. Unmatched junction bases numbered 8, after V lost 7 bases and J lost 1 base. This CDR3 contains 18 residues.

The V and J genes are TRBV20-1 and TRBJ2-1; D ambiguous. The V gene lost 6 bases and the J gene lost 0 bases, with 12 bases spanning the gap. CDR3 length equals 14 residues. CDR1 is DFQATT, CDR2 SNEGSKA, per germline (reference sequence). CDR3 sequence reads: CSAPTPISYNEQFF. The CDR3 DNA is TGCAGTGCCCCGACACCGATCTCCTACAATGAGCAGTTCTTC.

V usage is TRBV4-2 and J usage is TRBJ1-5, with TRBD1 identical over 7 bases. The trim removed 1 base at V and 0 bases at J, leaving 3 bases unmatched. CDR1 is LGHNA, CDR2 YNFKEQ, per germline. The CDR3 is made up of 16 amino acids. This CDR3 reads CASSQVGQYSNQPQHF. CDR3 sequence (DNA): TGTGCCAGCAGCCAAGTGGGACAGTATAGCAATCAGCCCCAGCATTTT.

The chain has TRBV5-1 and TRBJ2-7; 8 bases fit TRBD1. Germline lookup yields CDR1 SGHRS and CDR2 YFSETQ. Trimming took 2 bases from V and 3 from J; bases not matched to a gene: 4. The length of the CDR3 is 14 residues. CDR3 bases: TGCGCCAGCAGCTTTTCTGACAGGGGCTACGAGCAGTACTTC. It yields the protein CASSFSDRGYEQYF.

J is TRBJ2-3 and V is TRBV20-1; TRBD2 matches at 7 bases. Trimming removed 6 bases from V and 1 base from J; junction bases left unmatched: 10. The CDR3 contains 15 residues. Per germline, CDR1 DFQATT and CDR2 SNEGSKA (reference sequence). CDR3 amino acids: CSAARFRGGTDTQYF. CDR3 DNA sequence: TGCAGTGCGGCCCGGTTCCGGGGGGGCACAGATACGCAGTATTTT.

This clonotype was counted between two and nine times. The V and J genes are TRBV12-3 or TRBV12-4 and TRBJ1-1; D ambiguous. Trimming pared 6 bases from V and 5 bases from J, leaving 13 bases between. CDR3 size: 13 residues. In DNA, the CDR3 is TGTGCCAGCAGGATCCACGGAGGGACTGAAGCTTTCTTT. Protein product: CASRIHGGTEAFF.

This clonotype has just a few counts. V is TRBV7-8 and J is TRBJ1-4; D unresolved. Trimming pared 0 bases from V and 0 bases from J, leaving 17 bases between. Germline V gene data show CDR1 as SGHVS and CDR2 as FQNEAQ. The CDR3 totals 19 residues. The CDR3 here is CASSLAIRNLKPTNEKLFF. The CDR3 DNA is TGTGCCAGCAGCTTAGCCATCAGGAACCTAAAACCAACTAATGAAAAACTGTTTTTT.

This clonotype was detected a few times. The V gene is TRBV7-2, the J gene TRBJ2-1, with TRBD2 identical over 12 bases. Germline CDR1 reads SGHTA; CDR2 reads FQGNSA. This CDR3 is 17 amino acids long. V shed 0 bases and J 6 bases; nucleotides not matched to a gene: 6. Here the CDR3 reads CASSLATPTSGSNEQFF. The CDR3 DNA follows: TGTGCCAGCAGCTTAGCGACCCCGACTAGCGGGAGCAATGAGCAGTTCTTC.

The chain has TRBV7-9 and TRBJ2-3; D perhaps matches TRBD2 (5 bases). Germline values: CDR1 SEHNR, CDR2 FQNEAQ (reference sequence). V lost 2 bases to trimming and J lost 4 bases, with 19 bases between them. The CDR3 runs 17 residues. CDR3 loop: CASSLLSFGKEADTQYF. In DNA form, the CDR3 reads TGTGCCAGCAGCTTACTGAGTTTCGGGAAGGAGGCAGATACGCAGTATTTT.

The V gene is TRBV7-9, the J gene TRBJ2-2; possibly TRBD1 for D (5 bases). The CDR3 sequence is 13 residues long. The germline CDR1 and CDR2 sequences are SEHNR and FQNEAQ (reference sequence). V was cut by 5 bases and J by 6 bases, with 10 bases left in between. CDR3 amino acids: CASSITGSGELFF. CDR3 sequence (DNA): TGTGCCAGCAGCATCACAGGCTCCGGGGAGCTGTTTTTT.

V and J are TRBV7-6 and TRBJ2-2; TRBD1 matches at 8 bases. The J segment lost 5 bases and the V segment lost 5 bases, leaving 13 bases of the junction unmatched. This CDR3 is built from 17 residues. The germline V gene has CDR1 SGHVS and CDR2 FNYEAQ. The CDR3 is CASSPQHGTGVTGELFF. CDR3 DNA: TGTGCCAGCAGCCCCCAGCACGGGACAGGTGTAACCGGGGAGCTGTTTTTT. The whole variable domain, filled in from reference TRBV7-6 and TRBJ2-2, reads GAGVSQSPRYKVTKRGQDVALRCDPISGHVSLYWYRQALGQGPEFLTYFNYEAQQDKSGLPNDRFSAERPEGSISTLTIQRTEQRDSAMYRCASSPQHGTGVTGELFFGEGSRLTVL.

The CDR3: CASGGLSGDNEQFF. CDR3 coding DNA: TGCGCCAGCGGGGGGTTGTCAGGGGACAATGAGCAGTTCTTC. The chain couples TRBV5-1 to TRBJ2-1; either TRBD1 or TRBD2 may fit D (6 bases each). Trimming pared 7 bases from V and 5 bases from J, leaving 16 bases between. CDR3 length: 14 residues. CDR1 SGHRS and CDR2 YFSETQ come from the germline V gene.

This clonotype has only a few counts. The V call is TRBV20-1, the J call TRBJ2-7; 9 bases are a match to TRBD2. CDR1 and CDR2 (germline): DFQATT, SNEGSKA (reference sequence). The CDR3 is made up of 15 amino acids. The V gene end was trimmed by 5 bases and the J gene end by 4 bases; junction bases not matched to a gene: 12. The CDR3 DNA reads as TGCAGTGCTTGTTTCTCACATAGCGGGAGATACGAGCAGTACTTC. Protein: CSACFSHSGRYEQYF.

The rearrangement joins TRBV5-5 to TRBJ2-7; 9 nucleotides line up with TRBD2. Germline-derived CDR1 and CDR2 are SGHKS and YYEKEE (reference sequence). The length of the CDR3 is 14 residues. J gave up 5 bases and V 5 bases, and 8 bases lay outside the gene matches. The CDR3 coding sequence is TGTGCCAGCAGTAAAGCGGGAGGCAGCCACGAGCAGTACTTC. Its translation: CASSKAGGSHEQYF.

V gene TRBV6-2 or TRBV6-3 combines with J gene TRBJ2-5; D may be TRBD1 (6 bases). This CDR3 region has 13 residues. The V and J ends lost 8 bases and 5 bases respectively, with 15 bases between them. The V gene's germline CDR1 is MNHEY and CDR2 SVGEGT. The CDR3, as DNA: TGTGCCAGCGGAAACAACAGGGCTGAGACCCAGTACTTC. It specifies CASGNNRAETQYF.

At least ten counts were recorded for this clonotype. The chain carries TRBV24-1 and TRBJ2-5; 13 bases are a match to TRBD2. With V trimmed by 4 bases and J by 6 bases, 4 bases remained unmatched. Germline assignment: CDR1 KGHDR and CDR2 SFDVKD. This CDR3 has 15 residues. CDR3 protein: CATSEGTSGVQTQYF. CDR3 DNA sequence: TGTGCCACCAGTGAAGGGACTAGCGGGGTTCAGACCCAGTACTTC.

The DNA of the CDR3 is TGTGCCAGCAGCGTAGGGGAGGGGACGGCCAATGGCTACACCTTC. Its translation is CASSVGEGTANGYTF. The chain uses TRBV9 and TRBJ1-2; perhaps TRBD1 as D (5 bases). Germline V gene lookup returns CDR1 SGDLS and CDR2 YYNGEE. V lost 0 bases and J lost 6, with 15 bases in between. The length of the CDR3 is 15 residues.

V usage is TRBV9 and J usage is TRBJ2-1; the D call may be TRBD1 or TRBD2 (7 bases each). V shed 4 bases and J shed 6 bases, with 17 bases lying between them. There are 15 residues in the CDR3. From germline, CDR1 is SGDLS and CDR2 YYNGEE. The CDR3 protein is CASSPQGGAFNEQFF. DNA for the CDR3: TGTGCCAGCAGCCCTCAGGGGGGGGCCTTCAATGAGCAGTTCTTC.